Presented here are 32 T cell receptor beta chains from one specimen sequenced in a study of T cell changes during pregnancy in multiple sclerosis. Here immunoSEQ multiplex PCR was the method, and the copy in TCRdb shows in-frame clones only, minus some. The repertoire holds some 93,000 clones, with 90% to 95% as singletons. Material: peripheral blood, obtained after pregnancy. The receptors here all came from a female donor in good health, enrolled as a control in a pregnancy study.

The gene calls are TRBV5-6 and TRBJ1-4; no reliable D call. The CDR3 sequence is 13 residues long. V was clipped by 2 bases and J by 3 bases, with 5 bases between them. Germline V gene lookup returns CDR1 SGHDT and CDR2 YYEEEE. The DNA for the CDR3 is TGTGCCAGCAGCTTAATCTCTAATGAAAAACTGTTTTTT. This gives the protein CASSLISNEKLFF. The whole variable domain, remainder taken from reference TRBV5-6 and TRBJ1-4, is DAGVTQSPTHLIKTRGQQVTLRCSPKSGHDTVSWYQQALGQGPQFIFQYYEEEERQRGNFPDRFSGHQFPNYSSELNVNALLLGDSALYLCASSLISNEKLFFGSGTQLSVL.

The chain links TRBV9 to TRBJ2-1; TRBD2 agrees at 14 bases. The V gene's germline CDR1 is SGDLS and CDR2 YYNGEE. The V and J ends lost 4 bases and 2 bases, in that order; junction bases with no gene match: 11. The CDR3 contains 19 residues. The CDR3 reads CASSPRLRLAGGTYNEQFF. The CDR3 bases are TGTGCCAGCAGCCCGCGCCTCAGACTAGCGGGGGGGACCTACAATGAGCAGTTCTTC. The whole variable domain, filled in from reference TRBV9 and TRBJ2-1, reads DSGVTQTPKHLITATGQRVTLRCSPRSGDLSVYWYQQSLDQGLQFLIQYYNGEERAKGNILERFSAQQFPDLHSELNLSSLELGDSALYFCASSPRLRLAGGTYNEQFFGPGTRLTVL.

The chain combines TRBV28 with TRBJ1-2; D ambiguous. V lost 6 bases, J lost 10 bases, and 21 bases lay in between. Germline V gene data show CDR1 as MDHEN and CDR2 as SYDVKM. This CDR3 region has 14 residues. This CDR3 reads CASSQKPREVDYTF. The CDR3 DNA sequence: TGTGCCAGCAGCCAAAAGCCGCGGGAGGTGGACTACACCTTC.

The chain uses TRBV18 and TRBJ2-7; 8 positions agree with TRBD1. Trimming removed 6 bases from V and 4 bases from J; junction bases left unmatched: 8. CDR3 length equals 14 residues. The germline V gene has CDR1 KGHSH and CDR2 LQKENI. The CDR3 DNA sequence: TGTGCCAGCTCTCCGGACAGGGTAAAGTACGAGCAGTACTTC. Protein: CASSPDRVKYEQYF.

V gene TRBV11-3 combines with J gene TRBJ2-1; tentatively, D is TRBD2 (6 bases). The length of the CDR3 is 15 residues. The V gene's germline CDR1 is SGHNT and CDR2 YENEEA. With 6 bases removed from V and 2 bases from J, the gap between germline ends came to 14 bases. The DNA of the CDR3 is TGTGCCAGCAGTTCTACGGGGGAACCCTACAATGAGCAGTTCTTC. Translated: CASSSTGEPYNEQFF.

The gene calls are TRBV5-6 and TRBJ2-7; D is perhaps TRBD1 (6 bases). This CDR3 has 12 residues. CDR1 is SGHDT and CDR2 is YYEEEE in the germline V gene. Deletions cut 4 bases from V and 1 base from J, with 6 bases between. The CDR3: CASSGQSYEQYF. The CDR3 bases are TGTGCCAGCAGCGGACAGTCCTACGAGCAGTACTTC.

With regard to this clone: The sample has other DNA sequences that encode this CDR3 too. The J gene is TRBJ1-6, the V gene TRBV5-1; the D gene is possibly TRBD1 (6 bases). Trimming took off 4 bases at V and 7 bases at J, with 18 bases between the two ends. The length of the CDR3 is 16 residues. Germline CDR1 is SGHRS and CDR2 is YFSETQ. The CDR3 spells CASSLTGGAENSPLHF. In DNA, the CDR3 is TGCGCCAGCAGCCTCACGGGGGGCGCGGAAAATTCACCCCTCCACTTT.

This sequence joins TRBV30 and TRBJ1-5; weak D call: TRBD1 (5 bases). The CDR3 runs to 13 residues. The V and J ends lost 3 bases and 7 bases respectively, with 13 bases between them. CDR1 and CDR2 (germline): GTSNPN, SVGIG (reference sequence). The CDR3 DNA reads TGTGCCTGGAGCGCGCAGGGTATACAGCCCCAGCATTTT. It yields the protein CAWSAQGIQPQHF. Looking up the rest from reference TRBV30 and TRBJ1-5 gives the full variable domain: SQTIHQWPATLVQPVGSPLSLECTVEGTSNPNLYWYRQAAGRGLQLLFYSVGIGQISSEVPQNLSASRPQDRQFILSSKKLLLSDSGFYLCAWSAQGIQPQHFGDGTRLSIL.

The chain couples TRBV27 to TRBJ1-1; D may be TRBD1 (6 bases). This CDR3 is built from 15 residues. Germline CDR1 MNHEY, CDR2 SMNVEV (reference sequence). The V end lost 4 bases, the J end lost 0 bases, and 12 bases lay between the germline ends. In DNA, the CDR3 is TGTGCCAGCAGTTCAAGGGGACATTTGAACACTGAAGCTTTCTTT. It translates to CASSSRGHLNTEAFF.

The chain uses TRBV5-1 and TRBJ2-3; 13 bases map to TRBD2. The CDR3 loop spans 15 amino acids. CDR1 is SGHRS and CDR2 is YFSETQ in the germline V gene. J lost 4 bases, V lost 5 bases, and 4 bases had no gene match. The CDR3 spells CASRGLAGAPDTQYF. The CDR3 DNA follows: TGCGCCAGCAGAGGACTAGCGGGGGCTCCAGATACGCAGTATTTT.

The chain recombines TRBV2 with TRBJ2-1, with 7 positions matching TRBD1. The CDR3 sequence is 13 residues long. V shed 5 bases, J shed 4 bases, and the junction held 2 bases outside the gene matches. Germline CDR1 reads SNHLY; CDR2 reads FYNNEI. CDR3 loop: CASSTGQYNEQFF. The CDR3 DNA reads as TGTGCCAGCAGTACGGGACAGTACAATGAGCAGTTCTTC.

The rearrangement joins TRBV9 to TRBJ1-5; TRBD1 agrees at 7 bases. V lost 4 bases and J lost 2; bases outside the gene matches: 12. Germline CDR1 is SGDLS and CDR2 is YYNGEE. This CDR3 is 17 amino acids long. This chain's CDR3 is CASSPRDSPPGNQPQHF. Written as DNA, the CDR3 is TGTGCCAGCAGCCCGAGGGACAGCCCTCCGGGCAATCAGCCCCAGCATTTT.

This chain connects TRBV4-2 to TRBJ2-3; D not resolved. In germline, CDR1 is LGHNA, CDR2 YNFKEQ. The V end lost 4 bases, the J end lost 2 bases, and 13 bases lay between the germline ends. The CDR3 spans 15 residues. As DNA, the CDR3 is TGTGCCAGCAGCCCGGAGTTGGCCTCCACAGATACGCAGTATTTT. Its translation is CASSPELASTDTQYF.

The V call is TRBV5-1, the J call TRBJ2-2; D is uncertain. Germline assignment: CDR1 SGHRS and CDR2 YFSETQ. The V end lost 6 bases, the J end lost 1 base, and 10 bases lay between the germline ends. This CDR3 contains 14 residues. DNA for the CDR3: TGCGCCAGCACGGTGTCAGGGAACACCGGGGAGCTGTTTTTT. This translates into CASTVSGNTGELFF.

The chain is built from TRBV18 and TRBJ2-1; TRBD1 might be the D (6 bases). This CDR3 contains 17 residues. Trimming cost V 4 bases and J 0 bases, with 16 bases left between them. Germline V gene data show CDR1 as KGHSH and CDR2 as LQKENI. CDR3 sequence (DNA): TGTGCCAGCTCACTGAAAGGACAGACCAGCTCCTACAATGAGCAGTTCTTC. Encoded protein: CASSLKGQTSSYNEQFF.

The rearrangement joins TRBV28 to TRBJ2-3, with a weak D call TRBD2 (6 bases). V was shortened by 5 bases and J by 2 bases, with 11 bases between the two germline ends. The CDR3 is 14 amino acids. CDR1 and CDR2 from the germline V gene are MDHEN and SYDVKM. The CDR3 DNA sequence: TGTGCCAGCAGTCCGTGGGACTTCACAGATACGCAGTATTTT. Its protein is CASSPWDFTDTQYF.

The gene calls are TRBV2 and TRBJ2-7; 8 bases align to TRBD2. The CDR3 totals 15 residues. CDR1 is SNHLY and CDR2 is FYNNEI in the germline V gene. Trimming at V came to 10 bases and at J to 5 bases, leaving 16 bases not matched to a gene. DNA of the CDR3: TGTGCCACCTTGGAGGACGGGGGGGGCCGGAACGAGCAGTACTTC. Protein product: CATLEDGGGRNEQYF.

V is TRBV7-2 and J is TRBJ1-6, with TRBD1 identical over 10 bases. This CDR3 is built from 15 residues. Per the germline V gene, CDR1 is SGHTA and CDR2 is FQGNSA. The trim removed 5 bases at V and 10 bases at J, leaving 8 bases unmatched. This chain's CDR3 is CASSQTGGAVSPLHF. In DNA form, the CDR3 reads TGTGCCAGCAGCCAGACAGGGGGCGCAGTGTCACCCCTCCACTTT.

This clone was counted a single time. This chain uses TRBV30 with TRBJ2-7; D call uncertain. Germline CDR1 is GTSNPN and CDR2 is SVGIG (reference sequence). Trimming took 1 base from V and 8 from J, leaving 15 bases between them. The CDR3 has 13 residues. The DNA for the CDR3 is TGTGCCTGGAGTGGCACAGTAATACGACAGCAGTACTTC. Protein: CAWSGTVIRQQYF.

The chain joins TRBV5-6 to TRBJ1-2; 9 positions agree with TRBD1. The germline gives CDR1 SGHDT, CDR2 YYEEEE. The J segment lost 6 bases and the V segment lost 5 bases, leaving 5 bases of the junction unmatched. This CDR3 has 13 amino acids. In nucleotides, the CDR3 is TGTGCCAGCAGGCCACAGGGGGCCAATGGCTACACCTTC. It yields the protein CASRPQGANGYTF.

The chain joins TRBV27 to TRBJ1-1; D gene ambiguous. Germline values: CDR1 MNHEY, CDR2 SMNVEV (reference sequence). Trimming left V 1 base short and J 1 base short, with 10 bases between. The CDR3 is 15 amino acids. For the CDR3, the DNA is TGTGCCAGCAGTTTATTTGCGGAGAGGAACACTGAAGCTTTCTTT. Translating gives CASSLFAERNTEAFF.

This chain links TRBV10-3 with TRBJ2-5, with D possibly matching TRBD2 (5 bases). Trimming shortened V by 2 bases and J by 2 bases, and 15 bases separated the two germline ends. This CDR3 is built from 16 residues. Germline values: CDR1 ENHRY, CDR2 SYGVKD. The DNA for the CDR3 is TGTGCCATCAGTGAGACCTTAAGGACTCTACAAGAGACCCAGTACTTC. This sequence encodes CAISETLRTLQETQYF.

CDR3 sequence reads: CASSLRPPRNQPQHF. The CDR3 DNA follows: TGTGCCAGCAGTTTGAGGCCCCCACGCAATCAGCCCCAGCATTTT. V gene TRBV28 combines with J gene TRBJ1-5, with D unresolved. Looked up from germline, CDR1 is MDHEN and CDR2 is SYDVKM. This CDR3 has 15 amino acids. Trimming pared 3 bases from V and 2 bases from J, leaving 11 bases between.

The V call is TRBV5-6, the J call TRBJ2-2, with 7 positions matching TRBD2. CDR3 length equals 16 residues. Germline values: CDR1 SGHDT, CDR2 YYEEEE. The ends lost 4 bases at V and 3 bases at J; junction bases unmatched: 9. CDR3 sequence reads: CASSDAVAGHTGELFF. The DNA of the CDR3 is TGTGCCAGCAGCGACGCGGTAGCGGGCCACACCGGGGAGCTGTTTTTT.

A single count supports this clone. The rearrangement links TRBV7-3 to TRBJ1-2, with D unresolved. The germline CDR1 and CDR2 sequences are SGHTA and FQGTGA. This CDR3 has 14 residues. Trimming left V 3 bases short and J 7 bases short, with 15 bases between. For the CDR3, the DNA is TGTGCCAGCAGCTTGCTACCCGAGGCGGGTGGCTACACCTTC. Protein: CASSLLPEAGGYTF.

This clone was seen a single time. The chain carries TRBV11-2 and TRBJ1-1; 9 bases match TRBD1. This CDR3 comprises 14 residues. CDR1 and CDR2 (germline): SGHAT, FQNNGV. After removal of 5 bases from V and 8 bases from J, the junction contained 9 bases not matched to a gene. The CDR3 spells CASSPTGGGSEAFF. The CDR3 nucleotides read TGTGCCAGCAGCCCGACAGGGGGAGGCTCCGAAGCTTTCTTT.

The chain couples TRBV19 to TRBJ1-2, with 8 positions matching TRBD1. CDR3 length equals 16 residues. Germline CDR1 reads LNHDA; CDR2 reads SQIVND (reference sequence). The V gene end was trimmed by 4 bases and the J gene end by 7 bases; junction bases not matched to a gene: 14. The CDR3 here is CASSKLQGALFFGYTF. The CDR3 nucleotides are TGTGCCAGTAGTAAGCTGCAGGGGGCATTGTTTTTTGGCTACACCTTC. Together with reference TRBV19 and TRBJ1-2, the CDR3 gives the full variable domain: DGGITQSPKYLFRKEGQNVTLSCEQNLNHDAMYWYRQDPGQGLRLIYYSQIVNDFQKGDIAEGYSVSREKKESFPLTVTSAQKNPTAFYLCASSKLQGALFFGYTFGSGTRLTVV.

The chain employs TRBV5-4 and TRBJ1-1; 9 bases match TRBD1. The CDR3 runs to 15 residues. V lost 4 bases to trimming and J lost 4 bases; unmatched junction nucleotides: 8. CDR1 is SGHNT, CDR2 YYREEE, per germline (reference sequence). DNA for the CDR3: TGTGCCAGCAGCCTCCGGGACAGGGAAGCCACTGAAGCTTTCTTT. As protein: CASSLRDREATEAFF.

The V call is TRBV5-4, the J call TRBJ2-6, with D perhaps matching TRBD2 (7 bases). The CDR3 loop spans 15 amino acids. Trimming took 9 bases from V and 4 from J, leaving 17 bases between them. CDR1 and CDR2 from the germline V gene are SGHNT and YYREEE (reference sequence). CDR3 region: CAILGGAVGANVLTF. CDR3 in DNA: TGTGCCATTTTGGGGGGGGCCGTCGGGGCCAACGTCCTGACTTTC. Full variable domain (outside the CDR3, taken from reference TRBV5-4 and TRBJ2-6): ETGVTQSPTHLIKTRGQQVTLRCSSQSGHNTVSWYQQALGQGPQFIFQYYREEENGRGNFPPRFSGLQFPNYSSELNVNALELDDSALYLCAILGGAVGANVLTFGAGSRLTVL.

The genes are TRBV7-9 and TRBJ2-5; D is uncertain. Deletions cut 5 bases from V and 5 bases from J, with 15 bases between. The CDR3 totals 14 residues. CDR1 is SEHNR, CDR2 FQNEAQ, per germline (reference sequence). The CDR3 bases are TGTGCCAGCAGCCCACCGGCTAGTTTGGAGACCCAGTACTTC. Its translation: CASSPPASLETQYF.

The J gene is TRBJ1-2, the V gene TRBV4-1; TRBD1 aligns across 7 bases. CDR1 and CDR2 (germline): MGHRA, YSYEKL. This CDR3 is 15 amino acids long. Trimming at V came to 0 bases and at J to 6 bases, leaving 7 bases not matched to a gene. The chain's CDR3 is CASSQESQGGHGYTF. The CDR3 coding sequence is TGCGCCAGCAGCCAAGAGTCGCAGGGGGGACATGGCTACACCTTC.

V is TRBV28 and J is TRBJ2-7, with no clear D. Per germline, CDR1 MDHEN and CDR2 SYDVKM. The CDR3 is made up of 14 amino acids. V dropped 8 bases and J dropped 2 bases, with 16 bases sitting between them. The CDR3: CASSQFTSTYEQYF. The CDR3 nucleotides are TGTGCCAGCTCACAGTTCACCTCCACCTACGAGCAGTACTTC.